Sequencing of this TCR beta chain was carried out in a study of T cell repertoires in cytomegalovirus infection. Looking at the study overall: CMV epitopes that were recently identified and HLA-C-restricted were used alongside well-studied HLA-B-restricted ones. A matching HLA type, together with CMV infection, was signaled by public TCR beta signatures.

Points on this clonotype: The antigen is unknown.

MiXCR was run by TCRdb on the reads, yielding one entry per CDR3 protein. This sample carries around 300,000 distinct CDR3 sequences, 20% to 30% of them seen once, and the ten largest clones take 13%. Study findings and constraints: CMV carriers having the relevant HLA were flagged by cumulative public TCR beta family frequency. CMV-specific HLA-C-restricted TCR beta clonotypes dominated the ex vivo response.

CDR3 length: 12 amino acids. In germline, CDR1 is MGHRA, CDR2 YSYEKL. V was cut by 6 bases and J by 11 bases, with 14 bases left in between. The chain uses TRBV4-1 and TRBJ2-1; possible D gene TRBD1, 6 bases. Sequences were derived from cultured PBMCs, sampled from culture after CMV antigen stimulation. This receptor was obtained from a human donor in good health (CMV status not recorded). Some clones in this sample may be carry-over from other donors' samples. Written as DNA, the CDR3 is TGCGCCAGCAGTCTCAACTGGGACAAGCAGTTCTTC. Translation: CASSLNWDKQFF.